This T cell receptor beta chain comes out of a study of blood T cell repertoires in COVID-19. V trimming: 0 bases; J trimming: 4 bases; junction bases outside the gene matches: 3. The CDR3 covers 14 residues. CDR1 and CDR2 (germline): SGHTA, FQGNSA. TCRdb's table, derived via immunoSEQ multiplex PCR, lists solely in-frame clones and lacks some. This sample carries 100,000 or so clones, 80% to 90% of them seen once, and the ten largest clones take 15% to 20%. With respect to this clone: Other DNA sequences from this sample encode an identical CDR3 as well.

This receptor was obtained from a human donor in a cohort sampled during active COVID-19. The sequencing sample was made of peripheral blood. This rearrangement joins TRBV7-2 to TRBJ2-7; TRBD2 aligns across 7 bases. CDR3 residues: CASSLAGGPYEQYF. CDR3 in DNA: TGTGCCAGCAGCTTAGCGGGAGGGCCGTACGAGCAGTACTTC.